A selection of T cell receptor beta chains follows, all from one sample in a study of T cell responses to AZD1222 COVID-19 vaccine. Using immunoSEQ multiplex PCR, the repertoire was profiled, and TCRdb retains in-frame clones only, with some absent. Of about 120,000 clones in the sample, 85% to 95% were seen once. The sample in question was peripheral blood, obtained on day 0 of AZD1222 vaccination. All receptors come from an adult in good health. The CDR3 runs from the conserved cysteine through the conserved F or W. The D gene is left open where the match is weak. Size tells how often a clone was seen (once, few, many) or the class of an expanded clone, and some rows leave it out.

clone size	V gene	D gene	J gene	CDR3 protein	CDR3 DNA
-	TRBV24-1	TRBD2	TRBJ2-1	CATSDLISGSVETYNEQFF	TGTGCCACCAGTGATTTGATTAGCGGGAGCGTGGAGACCTACAATGAGCAGTTCTTC
-	TRBV30	-	TRBJ2-7	CAWNFGQVNEQYF	TGTGCCTGGAATTTTGGCCAGGTGAACGAGCAGTACTTC
-	TRBV6-5	-	TRBJ1-2	CASSYSGRLPNYGYTF	TGTGCCAGCAGTTACTCGGGTCGACTGCCGAACTATGGCTACACCTTC
once	TRBV29-1	-	TRBJ2-2	CSSLLDTGELFF	TGCAGCTCCCTGTTGGACACCGGGGAGCTGTTTTTT
-	TRBV7-3	TRBD1	TRBJ1-6	CASSLRETGQSPLHF	TGTGCCAGCAGCCTGAGGGAGACAGGGCAGTCACCCCTCCACTTT
-	TRBV5-1	-	TRBJ2-1	CASSLDGYNEQFF	TGCGCCAGCAGCTTGGATGGATACAATGAGCAGTTCTTC
once	TRBV13	-	TRBJ2-2	CASSLGLGFNGELFF	TGTGCCAGCAGCTTAGGACTCGGTTTCAACGGGGAGCTGTTTTTT
-	TRBV18	-	TRBJ1-4	CASSPQSNLNEKLFF	TGTGCCAGCTCACCCCAGTCGAATCTGAATGAAAAACTGTTTTTT
-	TRBV4-2	-	TRBJ2-1	CASSQEGGRSYNEQFF	TGTGCCAGCAGCCAAGAGGGGGGGCGCTCCTACAATGAGCAGTTCTTC
-	TRBV30	-	TRBJ1-2	CAWSVSKGNGYTF	TGTGCCTGGAGTGTTTCCAAGGGTAACGGCTACACCTTC
-	TRBV2	-	TRBJ1-3	CASSELGVSGNTIYF	TGTGCCAGCAGTGAGTTAGGTGTCTCTGGAAACACCATATATTTT
-	TRBV29-1	-	TRBJ2-7	CSAGRVAGEQYF	TGCAGCGCCGGGCGGGTTGCGGGCGAGCAGTACTTC
once	TRBV10-1	-	TRBJ1-1	CASSPRDPSRAFF	TGCGCCAGCAGCCCTCGGGACCCCTCAAGGGCTTTCTTT
-	TRBV5-6	-	TRBJ2-1	CASSLGPAAMGQQFF	TGTGCCAGCAGCTTGGGGCCAGCGGCAATGGGGCAGCAGTTCTTC
-	TRBV2	TRBD1	TRBJ2-3	CASGRQGPRDTQYF	TGTGCCAGCGGGAGACAGGGGCCGAGAGATACGCAGTATTTT
-	TRBV27	TRBD1	TRBJ2-7	CASSSRDRSSYEQYF	TGTGCCAGCAGTTCTCGGGACAGAAGCTCCTACGAGCAGTACTTC
-	TRBV5-4	-	TRBJ1-1	CASSLAHTEAFF	TGTGCCAGCAGCTTGGCACATACTGAAGCTTTCTTT
-	TRBV27	-	TRBJ1-6	CASRGTYNSPLHF	TGTGCCAGCAGGGGGACATATAATTCACCCCTCCACTTT
-	TRBV24-1	TRBD1	TRBJ1-2	CATSDPDRVDGYTF	TGTGCCACCAGTGACCCTGACAGGGTTGATGGCTACACCTTC
-	TRBV18	-	TRBJ2-2	CASSPPGGTGTGELFF	TGTGCCAGCTCACCACCGGGCGGGACGGGCACCGGGGAGCTGTTTTTT
-	TRBV7-3	-	TRBJ1-5	CASSFRGHHSNQPQHF	TGTGCCAGCAGTTTTCGGGGACACCATAGCAATCAGCCCCAGCATTTT
-	TRBV5-4	TRBD1	TRBJ2-7	CASSPRDRSYEQYF	TGTGCCAGCAGCCCTCGGGACAGGTCCTACGAGCAGTACTTC
-	TRBV27	-	TRBJ1-5	CASRERNQPQHF	TGTGCCAGCAGGGAGAGGAATCAGCCCCAGCATTTT
-	TRBV12-2	-	TRBJ1-6	CASRSTVGSPLHF	TGTGCAAGTCGCTCAACTGTCGGTTCACCCCTCCACTTT
-	TRBV5-1	-	TRBJ2-3	CASSRTDADTQYF	TGCGCCAGCAGCCGGACAGACGCAGATACGCAGTATTTT
-	TRBV3-1/TRBV3-2	-	TRBJ2-2	CASSQAGRTGELFF	TGTGCCAGCAGCCAAGCAGGAAGGACCGGGGAGCTGTTTTTT
-	TRBV12-3/TRBV12-4	TRBD2	TRBJ2-7	CASRPGGGEQYF	TGTGCCAGCCGGCCTGGGGGGGGCGAGCAGTACTTC
-	TRBV20-1	TRBD2	TRBJ2-5	CSAWGGTQYF	TGCAGTGCTTGGGGGGGGACCCAGTACTTC
-	TRBV5-1	-	TRBJ1-1	CASSLPGAYTEAFF	TGCGCCAGCAGCTTGCCTGGGGCGTACACTGAAGCTTTCTTT
-	TRBV19	TRBD2	TRBJ2-2	CASILSGRNTGELFF	TGTGCCAGTATCCTAAGCGGGAGGAACACCGGGGAGCTGTTTTTT
-	TRBV7-2	-	TRBJ1-2	CASSLRRGTNYGYTF	TGTGCCAGCAGTCTTCGACGGGGAACTAACTATGGCTACACCTTC
-	TRBV19	TRBD1	TRBJ2-6	CASSMRQGARLGANVLTF	TGTGCCAGTAGTATGAGGCAGGGGGCCCGCTTAGGGGCCAACGTCCTGACTTTC
-	TRBV14	TRBD2	TRBJ2-7	CASSQGLADQYF	TGTGCCAGCAGCCAAGGACTAGCGGACCAGTACTTC
-	TRBV6-1	-	TRBJ2-5	CASSEVPGYRTQYF	TGTGCCAGCAGTGAAGTTCCGGGATACCGGACCCAGTACTTC
-	TRBV3-1/TRBV3-2	TRBD1	TRBJ1-1	CASSHRTGFSTEAFF	TGTGCCAGCAGCCACAGGACAGGATTTAGTACTGAAGCTTTCTTT
-	TRBV30	-	TRBJ2-7	CAWSVETAYEQYF	TGTGCCTGGAGTGTAGAGACAGCCTACGAGCAGTACTTC
-	TRBV6-5	TRBD1	TRBJ2-1	CASSSGQFSYNEQFF	TGTGCCAGCAGTTCGGGACAGTTCTCCTACAATGAGCAGTTCTTC
-	TRBV30	-	TRBJ2-7	CAWSAKDYKYEQYF	TGTGCCTGGAGTGCTAAGGACTACAAATACGAGCAGTACTTC